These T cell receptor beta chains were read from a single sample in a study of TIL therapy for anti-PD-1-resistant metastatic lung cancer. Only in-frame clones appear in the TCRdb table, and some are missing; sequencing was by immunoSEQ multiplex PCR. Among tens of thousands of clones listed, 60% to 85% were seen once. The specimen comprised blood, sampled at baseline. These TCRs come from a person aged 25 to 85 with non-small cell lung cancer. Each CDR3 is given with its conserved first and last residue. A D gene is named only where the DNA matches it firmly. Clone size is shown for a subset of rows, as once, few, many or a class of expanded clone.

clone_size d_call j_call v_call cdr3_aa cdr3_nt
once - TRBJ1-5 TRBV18 CASSLRLREPQHF TGTGCCAGCTCACTACGACTACGGGAGCCCCAGCATTTT
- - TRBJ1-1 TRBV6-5 CASSYGGMNTEAFF TGTGCCAGCAGTTACGGGGGTATGAACACTGAAGCTTTCTTT
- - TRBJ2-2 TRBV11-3 CASSLDRWRGNTGELFF TGTGCCAGCAGCTTAGATCGGTGGCGGGGAAACACCGGGGAGCTGTTTTTT
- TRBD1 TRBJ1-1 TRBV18 CASSPLVGQGNTEAFF TGTGCCAGCTCACCCCTTGTGGGACAGGGAAACACTGAAGCTTTCTTT
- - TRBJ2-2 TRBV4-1 CASSQVPGGVGTGELFF TGCGCCAGCAGCCAAGTACCGGGGGGCGTGGGCACCGGGGAGCTGTTTTTT
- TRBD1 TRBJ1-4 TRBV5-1 CASSLAGTGVEKLFF TGCGCCAGCAGCTTGGCGGGGACAGGGGTTGAAAAACTGTTTTTT
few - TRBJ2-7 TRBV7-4 CASSLGPDIPGEQYF TGTGCCAGCAGCTTAGGGCCCGACATACCCGGCGAGCAGTACTTC
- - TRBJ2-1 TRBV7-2 CASSPNRPYNEQFF TGTGCCAGCAGTCCTAACCGGCCCTACAATGAGCAGTTCTTC
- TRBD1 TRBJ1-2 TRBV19 CASSADRVGYTF TGTGCCAGTAGCGCCGACAGGGTTGGCTACACCTTC
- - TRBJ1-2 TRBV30 CAWRAGLISYGYTF TGTGCCTGGAGGGCCGGCCTTATTAGCTATGGCTACACCTTC
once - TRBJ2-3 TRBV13 CASSLRGDTQYF TGTGCCAGCAGCCTTAGGGGAGATACGCAGTATTTT
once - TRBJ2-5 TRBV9 CASSPGTRDGQETQYF TGTGCCAGCAGCCCTGGGACCCGAGACGGACAAGAGACCCAGTACTTC
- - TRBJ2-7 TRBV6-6 CASRGSQITLGEQYF TGTGCCAGCAGAGGAAGCCAAATTACCCTCGGCGAGCAGTACTTC
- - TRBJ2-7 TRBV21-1 CASSKGCRLHYEQYF TGTGCCAGCAGCAAAGGTTGCAGGTTACATTACGAGCAGTACTTC
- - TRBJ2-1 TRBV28 CASSLPPGLSRYNEQFF TGTGCCAGCAGTTTACCGCCAGGTCTCTCCCGATACAATGAGCAGTTCTTC
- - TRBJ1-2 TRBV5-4 CASFPMGTAINYGYTF TGTGCCAGCTTTCCAATGGGCACAGCCATTAACTATGGCTACACCTTC
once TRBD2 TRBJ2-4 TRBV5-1 CASSPGLAGGTKNIQYF TGCGCCAGCAGCCCGGGACTAGCGGGAGGAACCAAAAACATTCAGTACTTC
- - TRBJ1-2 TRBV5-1 CASSLARTSNYGYTF TGCGCCAGCAGCTTGGCTAGGACCTCTAACTATGGCTACACCTTC
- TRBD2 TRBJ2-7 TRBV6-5 CASSYHQVGGFYEQYF TGTGCCAGCAGTTACCACCAGGTGGGGGGGTTCTACGAGCAGTACTTC
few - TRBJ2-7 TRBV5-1 CASSFMGSSYEQYF TGCGCCAGCAGCTTTATGGGCAGTTCCTACGAGCAGTACTTC
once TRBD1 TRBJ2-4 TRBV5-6 CASSPAATGGPKNIQYF TGTGCCAGCAGTCCCGCCGCGACAGGGGGTCCCAAAAACATTCAGTACTTC
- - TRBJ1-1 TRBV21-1 CASSKGTVTGPYTEAFF TGTGCCAGCAGCAAAGGTACGGTAACAGGGCCCTACACTGAAGCTTTCTTT
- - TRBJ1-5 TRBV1 CTGGRRGADQPQHF TGCACCGGGGGACGACGGGGGGCGGATCAGCCCCAGCATTTT
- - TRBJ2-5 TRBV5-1 CASSLSEEETQYF TGCGCCAGCAGCTTGAGTGAGGAAGAGACCCAGTACTTC
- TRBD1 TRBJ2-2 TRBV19 CASLLLGAGQGANPGELFF TGTGCCAGTTTGCTCTTGGGGGCTGGACAGGGGGCAAATCCCGGGGAGCTGTTTTTT
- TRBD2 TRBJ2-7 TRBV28 CASSPGGLAGMYEQYF TGTGCCAGCAGTCCCGGGGGCCTAGCGGGAATGTACGAGCAGTACTTC
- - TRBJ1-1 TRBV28 CASSFRQGKAFF TGTGCCAGCAGTTTTCGCCAGGGGAAAGCTTTCTTT
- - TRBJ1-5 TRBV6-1 CASEMVSNQPQHF TGTGCCAGTGAGATGGTTAGCAATCAGCCCCAGCATTTT
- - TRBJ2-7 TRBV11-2 CASSTVDVASYEQYF TGTGCCAGCAGCACCGTCGACGTGGCCTCCTACGAGCAGTACTTC
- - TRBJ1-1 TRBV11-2 CASSLGQNTEAFF TGTGCCAGCAGCTTAGGACAGAACACTGAAGCTTTCTTT
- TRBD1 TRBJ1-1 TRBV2 CASRVTGKGDTEAFF TGTGCCAGCAGAGTGACAGGGAAGGGGGACACTGAAGCTTTCTTT
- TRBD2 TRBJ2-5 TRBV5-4 CASSLLLAGLETQYF TGTGCCAGCAGCTTGTTGCTAGCGGGGCTAGAGACCCAGTACTTC
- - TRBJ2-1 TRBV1 CTSSQDPRLAAYNEQFF TGCACCAGCAGCCAAGATCCTCGACTAGCGGCCTACAATGAGCAGTTCTTC
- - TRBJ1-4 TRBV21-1 CASSPWDRGGGKLFF TGTGCCAGCAGCCCTTGGGACAGGGGGGGTGGGAAACTGTTTTTT
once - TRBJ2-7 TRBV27 CASSLSRLPSYEQYF TGTGCCAGCAGTTTATCGAGGTTGCCTTCCTACGAGCAGTACTTC
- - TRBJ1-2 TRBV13 CASSLGPDYGYTF TGTGCCAGCAGCTTGGGGCCGGACTATGGCTACACCTTC
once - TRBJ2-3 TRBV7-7 CASSHREEADTQYF TGTGCTAGCAGCCATAGAGAGGAGGCAGATACGCAGTATTTT
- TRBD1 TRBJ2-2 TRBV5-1 CASNRQGITGELFF TGCGCCAGCAACCGACAGGGTATCACCGGGGAGCTGTTTTTT
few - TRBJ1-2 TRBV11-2 CASSSPGGIYGYTF TGTGCCAGCAGCTCCCCTGGCGGAATCTATGGCTACACCTTC
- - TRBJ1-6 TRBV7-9 CASSRSNSPLHF TGTGCCAGCAGTCGGTCTAATTCACCCCTCCACTTT
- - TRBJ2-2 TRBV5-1 CASSPRTGNTGELFF TGCGCCAGCAGCCCACGGACGGGGAACACCGGGGAGCTGTTTTTT
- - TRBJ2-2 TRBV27 CASSFSGAGELFF TGTGCCAGCAGTTTTAGCGGAGCCGGGGAGCTGTTTTTT
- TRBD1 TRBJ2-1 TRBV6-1 CASSEAGGAYNEQFF TGTGCCAGCAGTGAAGCAGGGGGCGCCTACAATGAGCAGTTCTTC
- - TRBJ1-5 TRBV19 CASSIAPRGQPQHF TGTGCCAGTAGTATTGCCCCCAGGGGTCAGCCCCAGCATTTT
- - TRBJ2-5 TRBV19 CASNGGNGEETQYF TGTGCCAGTAATGGGGGGAATGGGGAAGAGACCCAGTACTTC
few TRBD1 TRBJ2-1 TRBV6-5 CASSLGSGGLYNEQFF TGTGCCAGCAGTTTGGGGTCAGGGGGCCTCTACAATGAGCAGTTCTTC
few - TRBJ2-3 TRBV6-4 CASSDGQTTDTQYF TGTGCCAGCAGTGATGGACAGACCACAGATACGCAGTATTTT
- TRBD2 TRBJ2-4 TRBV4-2 CASSHSGGGGTAKNIQYF TGTGCCAGCAGCCACTCGGGGGGGGGCGGAACAGCCAAAAACATTCAGTACTTC
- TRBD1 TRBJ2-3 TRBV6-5 CASSYSGTGPDTQYF TGTGCCAGCAGTTACTCGGGGACAGGGCCAGATACGCAGTATTTT